The 20 T cell receptor beta chains reported below all come from one sample, sequenced in a study of cytomegalovirus exposure and HLA in healthy donors. PCR employed 60 Vbeta and 13 Jbeta primers. The protocol was immunoSEQ multiplex PCR, while the TCRdb copy is restricted to in-frame clones and leaves out a portion. The table includes 120,000 or so clones, roughly 14% detected once. Sample: PBMCs. The source of these receptors is a young woman in good health and CMV-seronegative.

The chain combines TRBV28 with TRBJ2-7; D may be TRBD2 (6 bases). V lost 3 bases and J 0 bases, leaving 12 bases between the germline ends. The CDR3 is 15 amino acids. Per germline, CDR1 MDHEN and CDR2 SYDVKM. The CDR3 bases are TGTGCCAGCAGTTTTGTAGCGGCTAGCTCCTACGAGCAGTACTTC. It is translated as CASSFVAASSYEQYF.

The chain joins TRBV15 to TRBJ1-5; D unresolved. V lost 2 bases, J lost 0 bases, and 2 bases lay in between. This CDR3 contains 13 residues. Germline CDR1 LNHNV, CDR2 YYDKDF (reference sequence). The CDR3 here is CATSRYSNQPQHF. CDR3 bases: TGTGCCACCAGCAGATATAGCAATCAGCCCCAGCATTTT.

The sample holds a few counts of this clone. J is TRBJ1-1 and V is TRBV6-1; D not resolved. This CDR3 spans 14 amino acids. Trimming left V 3 bases short and J 0 bases short, with 8 bases between. CDR1 is MNHNS and CDR2 is SASEGT in the germline V gene. The chain's CDR3 is CASSDPSMNTEAFF. The CDR3 nucleotides are TGTGCCAGCAGTGACCCGAGCATGAACACTGAAGCTTTCTTT.

This clone has just a few counts. The chain uses TRBV4-2 and TRBJ2-3; the match to TRBD2 covers 9 bases. Losses at the gene ends were 8 bases for V and 7 bases for J; bases not matched to a gene: 7. CDR1 is LGHNA, CDR2 YNFKEQ, per germline. The CDR3 totals 13 residues. CDR3 sequence (DNA): TGTGCCAGCGGCGGGGGGGCGATCAATACGCAGTATTTT. This gives the protein CASGGGAINTQYF.

This clone was counted only a few times. V and J are TRBV28 and TRBJ2-7; 12 positions agree with TRBD2. Unmatched junction bases numbered 4, after V lost 3 bases and J lost 7 bases. The CDR3 loop spans 14 amino acids. Germline lookup yields CDR1 MDHEN and CDR2 SYDVKM. In DNA form, the CDR3 reads TGTGCCAGCAGTTTCCTAGCGGGAGGGGGGGAGCAGTACTTC. Translated: CASSFLAGGGEQYF.

The CDR3 sequence: CSVEDREGVNTEAFF. CDR3 in DNA: TGCAGCGTTGAAGATCGGGAGGGAGTGAACACTGAAGCTTTCTTT. The J gene is TRBJ1-1, the V gene TRBV29-1; no definite D call. Per germline, CDR1 SQVTM and CDR2 ANQGSEA. The CDR3 sequence is 15 residues long. V lost 0 bases and J 0 bases, leaving 11 bases between the germline ends.

This clone has a handful of counts. This sequence joins TRBV13 and TRBJ2-7; TRBD1 might be the D (5 bases). This CDR3 is built from 14 residues. Trimming removed 6 bases from V and 4 bases from J, with 16 bases in between. CDR1 PRHDT and CDR2 FYEKMQ come from the germline V gene (reference sequence). The CDR3 DNA follows: TGTGCCAGCAGACCCTGGGGCACCGAATACGAGCAGTACTTC. Amino acid sequence: CASRPWGTEYEQYF.

This clone was counted between two and nine times. The chain links TRBV7-9 to TRBJ2-1; D remains ambiguous. Germline lookup yields CDR1 SEHNR and CDR2 FQNEAQ (reference sequence). The length of the CDR3 is 13 residues. Between the trimmed V and J ends, which lost 5 bases and 8 bases, there was a span of 13 bases. DNA of the CDR3: TGTGCCAGCAGCGACTCTAGTTTCCATGAGCAGTTCTTC. Its translation: CASSDSSFHEQFF.

This clone occurred a few times. This chain uses TRBV11-1 with TRBJ2-3; D is undetermined. The CDR3 spans 14 residues. V was cut by 2 bases and J by 2 bases, with 8 bases left in between. Germline values: CDR1 SGHAT, CDR2 FQDESV (reference sequence). The CDR3 DNA reads as TGTGCCAGCAGCTTACGGCGGATCACAGATACGCAGTATTTT. As protein: CASSLRRITDTQYF.

Comment on this clone: Other nucleotide sequences in the sample specify the same CDR3. The J gene is TRBJ2-5, the V gene TRBV27, with 7 bases identical to TRBD1. With V trimmed by 1 base and J by 2 bases, 1 base remained unmatched. CDR1 is MNHEY and CDR2 is SMNVEV in the germline V gene (reference sequence). The CDR3 is made up of 14 amino acids. In DNA, the CDR3 is TGTGCCAGCAGTTTATTGGGACAGCAAGAGACCCAGTACTTC. It translates to CASSLLGQQETQYF.

Note on this clone: Compared with germline, one end of the junction differs, possibly owing to a read error. The chain employs TRBV29-1 and TRBJ1-2; no clear D gene. The germline CDR1 and CDR2 sequences are SQVTM and ANQGSEA. The CDR3 totals 11 residues. CDR3 sequence reads: CSVALRQGHGF. DNA of the CDR3: TGCAGCGTTGCGCTCCGACAAGGCCACGGATTC.

The chain employs TRBV7-2 and TRBJ1-5; 7 nucleotides align to TRBD1. With 1 base clipped from V and 5 bases from J, the junction kept 8 bases outside the gene matches. The CDR3 length is 16 residues. Germline CDR1 SGHTA, CDR2 FQGNSA. The chain's CDR3 is CASSLVRQGMHQPQHF. The CDR3 nucleotides read TGTGCCAGCAGCTTAGTTAGACAGGGTATGCATCAGCCCCAGCATTTT.

This clone was observed a handful of times. The genes are TRBV21-1 and TRBJ2-7; the table names TRBD2, a call not compared with the DNA. TRBV21-1 has pseudogene status. The CDR3 totals 13 residues. This chain's CDR3 is CASSSGRAYEQYF. CDR3 DNA sequence: TGTGCCAGCAGTAGCGGGAGGGCCTACGAGCAGTACTTC.

The V gene is TRBV9, the J gene TRBJ2-3; D not resolved. Between the trimmed V and J ends, which lost 2 bases and 0 bases, there was a span of 13 bases. The CDR3 has 16 amino acids. Germline V gene lookup returns CDR1 SGDLS and CDR2 YYNGEE. CDR3 sequence: CASSVADTPSTDTQYF. DNA of the CDR3: TGTGCCAGCAGCGTCGCAGACACGCCTAGCACAGATACGCAGTATTTT. Variable domain in full (rest from reference TRBV9 and TRBJ2-3): DSGVTQTPKHLITATGQRVTLRCSPRSGDLSVYWYQQSLDQGLQFLIQYYNGEERAKGNILERFSAQQFPDLHSELNLSSLELGDSALYFCASSVADTPSTDTQYFGPGTRLTVL.

This clone was found a few times. The J gene is TRBJ2-1, the V gene TRBV19; 12 nucleotides agree with TRBD2. Trimming removed 5 bases from V and 3 bases from J; junction bases left unmatched: 2. In germline, CDR1 is LNHDA, CDR2 SQIVND (reference sequence). The CDR3 has 15 residues. Here the CDR3 DNA reads TGTGCCAGTAGTCTAGCGGGGGGGCTCTACAATGAGCAGTTCTTC. This codes for CASSLAGGLYNEQFF.

This clone was picked up a small number of times. The chain links TRBV6-5 to TRBJ1-1; D is undetermined. The germline CDR1 and CDR2 sequences are MNHEY and SVGAGI. Trimming removed 7 bases at V and 11 bases at J, with 20 bases between. The CDR3 sequence is 13 residues long. This chain's CDR3 is CASTNAGSVDAFF. In nucleotides, the CDR3 is TGTGCCAGCACTAACGCGGGTAGTGTGGATGCTTTCTTT.

This clone turned up a few times. The CDR3, as DNA: TGTGCCAGCAGCCAAGTGGGTTTGGGGGGCTCCTACGAGCAGTACTTC. Translated: CASSQVGLGGSYEQYF. The chain combines TRBV4-2 with TRBJ2-7, with D possibly being TRBD2 (6 bases). V was pared by 1 base and J by 0 bases, with 13 bases between. The CDR3 is 16 residues long. Germline CDR1 and CDR2: LGHNA and YNFKEQ.

The rearrangement joins TRBV6-4 to TRBJ2-1, with 12 bases that match TRBD2. CDR3 length: 15 amino acids. V trimming: 4 bases; J trimming: 4 bases; junction bases outside the gene matches: 2. Germline V gene sequence: CDR1 MRHNA, CDR2 SNTAGT. The CDR3 loop is CASSALAGGYNEQFF. CDR3 nucleotide sequence: TGTGCCAGCAGTGCTCTAGCGGGGGGGTACAATGAGCAGTTCTTC.

The chain is built from TRBV2 and TRBJ2-7; weak D call: TRBD1 (6 bases). V gave up 7 bases and J gave up 2 bases, with 12 bases separating them. Germline lookup yields CDR1 SNHLY and CDR2 FYNNEI. The CDR3 is 13 amino acids. Here the CDR3 DNA reads TGTGCCAGCATGGGGACACCAACCTACGAGCAGTACTTC. Translation: CASMGTPTYEQYF. Full variable domain (outside the CDR3, taken from reference TRBV2 and TRBJ2-7): EPEVTQTPSHQVTQMGQEVILRCVPISNHLYFYWYRQILGQKVEFLVSFYNNEISEKSEIFDDQFSVERPDGSNFTLKIRSTKLEDSAMYFCASMGTPTYEQYFGPGTRLTVT.

The chain couples TRBV27 to TRBJ2-1, with D possibly being TRBD1 (5 bases). Germline-derived CDR1 and CDR2 are MNHEY and SMNVEV (reference sequence). CDR3 size: 13 residues. Trimming left V 8 bases short and J 6 bases short, with 14 bases between. CDR3: CASGQGFLNEQFF. The CDR3 nucleotides read TGTGCCAGCGGCCAGGGATTTCTCAATGAGCAGTTCTTC.